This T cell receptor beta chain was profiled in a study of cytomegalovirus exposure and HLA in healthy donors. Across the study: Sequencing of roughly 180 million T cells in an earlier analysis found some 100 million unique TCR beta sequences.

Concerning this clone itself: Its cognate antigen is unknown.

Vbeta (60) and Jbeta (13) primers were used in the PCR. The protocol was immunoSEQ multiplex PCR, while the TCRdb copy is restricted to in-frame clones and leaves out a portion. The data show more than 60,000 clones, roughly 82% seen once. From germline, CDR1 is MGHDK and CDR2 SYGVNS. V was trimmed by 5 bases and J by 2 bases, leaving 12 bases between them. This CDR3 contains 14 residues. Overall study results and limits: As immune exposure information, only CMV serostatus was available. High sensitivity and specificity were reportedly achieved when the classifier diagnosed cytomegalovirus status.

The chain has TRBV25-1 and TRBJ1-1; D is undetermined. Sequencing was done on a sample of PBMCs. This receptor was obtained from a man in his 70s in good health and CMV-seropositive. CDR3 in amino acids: CASSWREPNTEAFF. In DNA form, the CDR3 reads TGTGCCAGCAGTTGGCGGGAGCCCAACACTGAAGCTTTCTTT.